The T cell receptor beta chain under discussion was sequenced for a study of memory CD4+ T cells and cytomegalovirus serostatus. Regarding this clone: Its antigen is still unknown.

The study's findings and limits: The CMV-associated TCR signature appears largely within the CD4+ memory repertoire. CD4+ memory repertoires contained about 40% of the roughly 160 reported CMV TCRbeta sequences.

The sort gate was single viable CD3+CD4+CD8-CD45RO+ cells for memory CD4+ T cells. Donors' CMV status reflects serum IgG against pp150, pp28, p38, p52. Using immunoSEQ multiplex PCR, the repertoire was profiled, and TCRdb retains in-frame clones only, with some absent. The sample has tens of thousands of clones; over 65% are singletons. Germline CDR1 and CDR2: ENHRY and SYGVKD. Germline trimming cut 10 bases from V and 1 base from J; bases unmatched to any gene: 5. The CDR3 is made up of 13 amino acids. The receptor was isolated from an adult in good health and CMV-seropositive. Sequenced material: memory CD4+ T cells from blood. This chain links TRBV10-3 with TRBJ2-3, with 7 bases lining up with TRBD2. The CDR3 spells CATSGLGTDTQYF. The CDR3 region has the DNA TGTGCCACCTCCGGACTAGGCACAGATACGCAGTATTTT.